This paragraph covers one T cell receptor beta chain sequence. What it recognizes is unknown. This sample was taken from a study of vaccination and CD4 T cells after COVID-19. About the study: Four females and six males made up the convalescents, two of whom were Hispanic. Post-COVID sampling occurred a median around 97 days after diagnosis (range 35 to 161). Blood was drawn a median around 66 days post second dose, range 14 to 241.

The V and J ends lost 2 bases and 5 bases respectively, with 28 bases between them. This CDR3 has 19 residues. Germline V lookup: CDR1 SEHNR, CDR2 FQNEAQ (reference sequence). Treatment specified: roughly 10-day PBMC culture with coronavirus spike peptide pools or control peptides (ViraFEST assay). The Oncomine TCR Beta short-read assay sequenced DNA from cultured CD4+ T cells. Using the QIAamp micro DNA kit, genomic DNA was extracted from the CD4+ T cells that had been cultured. TCRdb re-analysed the PCR reads in MiXCR, keeping a single row per CDR3 protein. Of under 15,000 distinct CDR3 sequences in the sample, roughly four fifths were seen once.

The source is a human donor who had recovered from COVID-19. This chain joins TRBV7-9 and TRBJ2-7; D is tentatively TRBD1 or TRBD2 (6 bases each). Sequences were obtained from CD4+ T cells from blood, cultured in vitro. CDR3 sequence (DNA): TGTGCCAGCAGCTTATCCATCGGTAGCGGCCTTTTAAAGGGGGACGAGCAGTACTTC. Amino acids: CASSLSIGSGLLKGDEQYF.